This TCR beta chain emerged from a study of CD8 T cells in Susac syndrome (dated by TCRdb to the late 2010s). Regarding the complete study: Repertoire sequencing was used to test whether CD8+ T cell activation and differentiation in Susac syndrome was antigen driven. CD8+ T cell repertoire clonality was compared between more than ten healthy donors, approximately 14 Susac syndrome patients and 15 multiple sclerosis patients.

Taken from cysteine to phenylalanine, the CDR3 has 14 residues. The kept DNA is CDR3 alone, 42 bases in frame from the first base. CDR1 and CDR2 were assigned from the germline V gene as SGDLS and YYNGEE. Deletion took 4 bases off V and 0 bases off J, with a span of 8 bases between the germline ends. Study-wide conclusions, independent of this receptor: The study acknowledged that relatively few individuals were included in the TCR sequencing and HLA analysis.

Points on this clonotype: The specificity of this receptor is unknown. No qualities accompany the bases; no much larger clone lies one base away.

Peripheral blood CD8+ and CD4+ T cells from healthy donors, Susac syndrome patients and multiple sclerosis patients were profiled using high-throughput TCR beta sequencing. Multiple sclerosis controls were treatment-naive patients with stable or active relapsing-remitting disease fulfilling revised McDonald criteria. Bulk CD8+ and CD4+ T cells were purified by magnetic negative isolation, while CD8+ TEMRA cells were enriched using FACS. Blood was drawn into EDTA tubes, processed within 24 hours, and PBMCs were isolated by density gradient centrifugation. PBMCs intended for TCR sequencing were cryopreserved in liquid nitrogen and were subsequently thawed in a 37 degrees C water bath. The sorted or isolated CD4+, CD8+ and CD8+ TEMRA cells had a purity of 90% or higher. RNA was extracted with the RNeasy kit and roughly 0.45 to 1 ug was reverse transcribed using random hexamers. The immunoSEQ multiplex PCR assay, which covers 54 Vbeta and 13 Jbeta segments, was used to amplify TCR beta CDR3 regions. PCR amplification bias was corrected by using a synthetic template baseline for primer optimization and computational correction. The source study handled its data this way. Reads were assigned to V, D and J genes according to IMGT and analyzed in immunoSEQ Analyzer, with only productive sequences retained. To calculate clonality, Shannon entropy was normalized by log2 of the number of productive unique sequences and then subtracted from one. For each patient and control, public and private clones were evaluated among the 100 most prevalent clones. A clone was defined as Susac-specific if it was absent from the healthy and MS cohorts, from roughly 990 published viral clones and from other ImmuneACCESS disease sequences. TCRdb reprocessed the public reads (quality trimming at Q25 with fastp, clone calling with MiXCR) and kept in-frame beta chains. CDR3 protein duplicates are merged, each entry listing the most common genes and DNA. These V and J calls originate from TCRdb's pipeline instead of the authors' own analysis. This sample comprises 250,000 to 300,000 distinct CDR3 sequences, roughly 84% of them detected only once. Approximately 0.12% of the sample rests with the top ten.

Specimen: CD8+ T cells from PBMCs. The sequence derives from a human donor with multiple sclerosis. The receptor chain draws on TRBV9 and TRBJ2-1; no D gene call is confident. The CDR3 reads as follows: CASSQVSSYNEQFF. The nucleotide sequence is given as TGTGCCAGCAGCCAAGTTAGCTCCTACAATGAGCAGTTCTTC.